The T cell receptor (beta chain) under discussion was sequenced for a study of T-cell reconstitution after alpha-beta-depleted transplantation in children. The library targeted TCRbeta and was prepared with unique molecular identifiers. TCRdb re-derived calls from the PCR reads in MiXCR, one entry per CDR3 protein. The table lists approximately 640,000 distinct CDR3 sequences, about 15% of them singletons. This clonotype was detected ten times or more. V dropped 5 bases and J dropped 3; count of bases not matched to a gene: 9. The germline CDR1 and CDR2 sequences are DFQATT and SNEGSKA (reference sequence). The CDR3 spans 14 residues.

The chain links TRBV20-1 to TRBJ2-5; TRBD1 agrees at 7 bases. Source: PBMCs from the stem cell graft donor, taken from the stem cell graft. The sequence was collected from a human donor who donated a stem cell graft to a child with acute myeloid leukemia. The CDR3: CSAGTVSIEETQYF. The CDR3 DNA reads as TGCAGTGCTGGGACAGTCTCCATCGAAGAGACCCAGTACTTC.